This entry describes one T cell receptor (beta chain). Each patient relapsed following autologous stem cell transplantation, and prior brentuximab vedotin exposure differed. The data belong to a study of PD-1 blockade in classical Hodgkin lymphoma. Repertoires were generated with immunoSEQ multiplex PCR, while TCRdb's copy carries only in-frame clones and drops some. Among 3,500 to 5,000 clones listed, approximately 72% were seen once. The CDR3 is 12 residues long. CDR1 SGHNT and CDR2 YYREEE come from the germline V gene (reference sequence). V shed 6 bases and J shed 4 bases, with 10 bases lying between them.

The TCR sequence derives from a human donor with classical Hodgkin lymphoma. This rearrangement joins TRBV5-4 to TRBJ1-2; D remains unclear. The input for sequencing was peripheral blood mononuclear cells (PBMCs), taken before the second cycle of nivolumab. CDR3 DNA: TGTGCCAGCACCACTACGGGCTATGGCTACACCTTC. Residues: CASTTTGYGYTF. The full variable domain, completed using reference TRBV5-4 and TRBJ1-2, is ETGVTQSPTHLIKTRGQQVTLRCSSQSGHNTVSWYQQALGQGPQFIFQYYREEENGRGNFPPRFSGLQFPNYSSELNVNALELDDSALYLCASTTTGYGYTFGSGTRLTVV.